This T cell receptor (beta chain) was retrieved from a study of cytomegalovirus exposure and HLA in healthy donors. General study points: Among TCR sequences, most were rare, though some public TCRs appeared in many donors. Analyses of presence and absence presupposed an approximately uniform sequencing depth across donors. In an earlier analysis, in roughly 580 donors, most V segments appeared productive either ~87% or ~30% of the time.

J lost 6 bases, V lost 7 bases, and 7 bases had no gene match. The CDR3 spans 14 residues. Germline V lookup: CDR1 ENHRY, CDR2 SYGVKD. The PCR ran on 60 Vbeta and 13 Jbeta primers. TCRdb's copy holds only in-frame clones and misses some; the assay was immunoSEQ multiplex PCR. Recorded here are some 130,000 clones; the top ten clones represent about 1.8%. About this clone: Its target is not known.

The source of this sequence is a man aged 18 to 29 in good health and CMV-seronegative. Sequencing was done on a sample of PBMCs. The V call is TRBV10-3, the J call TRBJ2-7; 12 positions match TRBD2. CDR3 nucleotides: TGTGCCATCACCGGGACTAGCGGGTCGGGCGAGCAGTACTTC. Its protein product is CAITGTSGSGEQYF.